One and the same sample provided the 18 T cell receptor beta chains below, sequenced in a study of patients and donors after allogeneic stem cell transplantation. TCRdb independently ran MiXCR on the RT-PCR reads; one entry per CDR3 protein. The sample has about 110,000 distinct CDR3 sequences; 35% are singletons. The sequenced sample was blood, either unsorted or a sorted T cell fraction (not recorded which). All receptors derive from a human donor who was either an allogeneic HSCT recipient or a stem cell or donor lymphocyte infusion donor (not recorded which). It is not recorded whose cells these are; they may come from a transplant donor.

The rearrangement joins TRBV7-9 to TRBJ1-6; 10 bases are shared with TRBD1. The germline V gene has CDR1 SEHNR and CDR2 FQNEAQ (reference sequence). Trimming at V came to 4 bases and at J to 6 bases, leaving 3 bases not matched to a gene. CDR3 size: 15 residues. The DNA of the CDR3 is TGTGCCAGCAGCTCGGGACAGGGGACTAATTCACCCCTCCACTTT. It specifies CASSSGQGTNSPLHF.

The V gene is TRBV20-1, the J gene TRBJ2-2; the match to TRBD2 covers 8 bases. J lost 0 bases, V lost 7 bases, and 4 bases had no gene match. The CDR3 sequence is 14 residues long. CDR1 and CDR2 from the germline V gene are DFQATT and SNEGSKA (reference sequence). CDR3 DNA: TGCAGTGGACTAGCGCCCGCGAACACCGGGGAGCTGTTTTTT. Protein sequence: CSGLAPANTGELFF.

This rearrangement joins TRBV7-2 to TRBJ1-3; 7 nucleotides match TRBD1. CDR1 and CDR2 from the germline V gene are SGHTA and FQGNSA. With V trimmed by 1 base and J by 0 bases, 6 bases remained unmatched. This CDR3 contains 17 residues. The CDR3 nucleotides are TGTGCCAGCAGCTTAGGCGGGACAGTCCTCTCTGGAAACACCATATATTTT. Translated, it gives CASSLGGTVLSGNTIYF.

V usage is TRBV12-3 or TRBV12-4 and J usage is TRBJ1-1; the D is unclear. The V and J ends lost 5 bases and 6 bases respectively, with 13 bases between them. The CDR3 is made up of 13 amino acids. For the CDR3, the DNA is TGTGCCAGCAGTCAAAACCCGAATCCTGAAGCTTTCTTT. Encoded protein: CASSQNPNPEAFF.

This clonotype was seen a few times. The chain combines TRBV7-9 with TRBJ1-2, with 7 nucleotides matching TRBD1. The germline V gene has CDR1 SEHNR and CDR2 FQNEAQ (reference sequence). V was pared by 5 bases and J by 2 bases, with 2 bases of the junction left unmatched. The CDR3 totals 13 residues. The CDR3 reads CASSVTGNYGYTF. CDR3 DNA: TGTGCCAGCAGCGTGACAGGGAACTATGGCTACACCTTC.

The chain combines TRBV4-3 with TRBJ2-3; no definite D call. The CDR3 is 15 amino acids. The germline CDR1 and CDR2 sequences are LGHNA and YSLEER. Trimming took off 0 bases at V and 1 base at J, with 8 bases between the two ends. The CDR3 DNA follows: TGCGCCAGCAGCCAAGATGCCCGTGGCACAGATACGCAGTATTTT. It translates to CASSQDARGTDTQYF.

This clonotype was seen more than once but under ten times. The chain recombines TRBV6-2 or TRBV6-3 with TRBJ2-7; D call uncertain. The CDR3 is made up of 15 amino acids. Germline V CDR1 and CDR2: MNHEY, SVGEGT. Deletions cut 4 bases from V and 4 bases from J, with 17 bases between. This chain's CDR3 is CASSLSHPGFYEQYF. Here the CDR3 DNA reads TGTGCCAGCAGTTTGTCGCACCCTGGATTTTACGAGCAGTACTTC.

The V call is TRBV7-9, the J call TRBJ1-2; weak D call: TRBD1 (5 bases). V was shortened by 7 bases and J by 3 bases, with 18 bases between the two germline ends. The CDR3 consists of 15 residues. Germline values: CDR1 SEHNR, CDR2 FQNEAQ (reference sequence). This chain's CDR3 is CASIRFRDSDYGYTF. The CDR3 nucleotides read TGTGCCAGCATTCGATTCAGGGATTCGGACTATGGCTACACCTTC. Variable domain in full (rest from reference TRBV7-9 and TRBJ1-2): DTGVSQNPRHKITKRGQNVTFRCDPISEHNRLYWYRQTLGQGPEFLTYFQNEAQLEKSRLLSDRFSAERPKGSFSTLEIQRTEQGDSAMYLCASIRFRDSDYGYTFGSGTRLTVV.

This clonotype was detected a few times. V usage is TRBV28 and J usage is TRBJ2-7; D is ambiguous. This CDR3 comprises 13 residues. V was pared by 2 bases and J by 2 bases, with 7 bases between. Germline lookup yields CDR1 MDHEN and CDR2 SYDVKM. CDR3: CASSLGSPYEQYF. The CDR3 DNA follows: TGTGCCAGCAGTTTAGGCAGCCCCTACGAGCAGTACTTC.

This clonotype was counted only a few times. The rearrangement links TRBV12-3 or TRBV12-4 to TRBJ1-3, with D unclear. There are 17 residues in the CDR3. Trimming removed 4 bases at V and 0 bases at J, with 16 bases between. The CDR3 region is CASSYLSDWSSGNTIYF. The CDR3 region has the DNA TGTGCCAGCAGTTACCTCTCAGACTGGAGCTCTGGAAACACCATATATTTT.

This clonotype has just a few counts. The chain carries TRBV6-5 and TRBJ1-6, with D unclear. The CDR3 covers 14 residues. Between the trimmed V and J ends, which lost 2 bases and 6 bases, there was a span of 8 bases. CDR1 MNHEY and CDR2 SVGAGI come from the germline V gene. DNA of the CDR3: TGTGCCAGCAGTTACGAGGGTTTTAATTCACCCCTCCACTTT. Its translation is CASSYEGFNSPLHF.

V gene TRBV3-1 combines with J gene TRBJ1-1; D unclear. From germline, CDR1 is LGHDT and CDR2 YNNKEL (reference sequence). V lost 4 bases to trimming and J lost 1 base, with 7 bases between them. The CDR3 loop spans 13 amino acids. The CDR3 DNA reads TGTGCCAGCAGCCTCCTGTGGAACACTGAAGCTTTCTTT. Its translation: CASSLLWNTEAFF.

The sample holds a few counts of this clonotype. The V gene is TRBV6-2 or TRBV6-3, the J gene TRBJ2-2; D unclear. Germline lookup yields CDR1 MNHEY and CDR2 SVGEGT. The CDR3 has 14 residues. Trimming stripped 7 bases from V and 7 bases from J, with 16 bases between. The CDR3, as DNA: TGTGCCAGCACTCCAGCCCTGGGCGTCGGGGAGCTGTTTTTT. Its protein is CASTPALGVGELFF.

The chain has TRBV11-2 and TRBJ1-4; 8 bases agree with TRBD1. The germline CDR1 and CDR2 sequences are SGHAT and FQNNGV. CDR3 length equals 18 residues. Trimming removed 2 bases from V and 10 bases from J; junction bases left unmatched: 18. CDR3 sequence: CASSLISGGAGGSSKLFF. Here the CDR3 DNA reads TGTGCCAGCAGCTTAATCTCAGGGGGCGCGGGAGGTAGTTCAAAACTGTTTTTT.

The chain links TRBV20-1 to TRBJ2-7, with 11 bases that match TRBD2. Trimming at V came to 6 bases and at J to 4 bases, leaving 8 bases not matched to a gene. The germline CDR1 and CDR2 sequences are DFQATT and SNEGSKA (reference sequence). This CDR3 contains 14 residues. The CDR3 is CSARTSGSLYEQYF. The CDR3 nucleotides read TGCAGTGCCCGGACTAGCGGGTCATTATACGAGCAGTACTTC.

The V gene is TRBV4-2, the J gene TRBJ2-2, with D perhaps TRBD2 (5 bases). Germline assignment: CDR1 LGHNA and CDR2 YNFKEQ. Trimming shortened V by 6 bases and J by 2 bases, and 13 bases separated the two germline ends. The CDR3 length is 15 residues. CDR3 sequence (DNA): TGTGCCAGCAGGGGGAGAGCGGTAAACACCGGGGAGCTGTTTTTT. Amino acids: CASRGRAVNTGELFF.

V and J are TRBV24-1 and TRBJ2-7, with D tentatively TRBD1 (6 bases). This CDR3 has 19 amino acids. CDR1 and CDR2 (germline): KGHDR, SFDVKD. V gave up 4 bases and J gave up 1 base, with 25 bases separating them. This chain's CDR3 is CATSDPPPHAGDVSYEQYF. For the CDR3, the DNA is TGTGCCACCAGTGACCCTCCTCCCCATGCAGGGGACGTGTCCTACGAGCAGTACTTC.

This clonotype rates as medium-sized. The chain recombines TRBV6-1 with TRBJ1-1; D is ambiguous. Germline CDR1 and CDR2: MNHNS and SASEGT. V lost 5 bases and J 5 bases, leaving 15 bases between the germline ends. The CDR3 totals 14 residues. DNA for the CDR3: TGTGCCAGCAGTCCCCAATCTACGGCAACTGAAGCTTTCTTT. Protein product: CASSPQSTATEAFF.